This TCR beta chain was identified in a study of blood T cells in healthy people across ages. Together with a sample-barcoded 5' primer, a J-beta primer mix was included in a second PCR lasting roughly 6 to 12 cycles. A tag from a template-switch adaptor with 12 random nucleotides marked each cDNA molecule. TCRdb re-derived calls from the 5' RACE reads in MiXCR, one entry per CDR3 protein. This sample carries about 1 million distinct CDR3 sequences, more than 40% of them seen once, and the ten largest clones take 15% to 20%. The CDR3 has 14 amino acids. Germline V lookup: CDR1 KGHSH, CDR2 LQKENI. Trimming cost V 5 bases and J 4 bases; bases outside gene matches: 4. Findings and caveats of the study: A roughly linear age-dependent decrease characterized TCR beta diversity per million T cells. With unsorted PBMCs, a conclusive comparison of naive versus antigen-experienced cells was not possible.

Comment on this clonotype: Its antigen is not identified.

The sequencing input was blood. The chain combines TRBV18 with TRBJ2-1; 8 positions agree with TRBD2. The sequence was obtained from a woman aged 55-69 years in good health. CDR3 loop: CASSRGLDYNEQFF. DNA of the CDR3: TGTGCCAGCTCAAGGGGACTAGATTACAATGAGCAGTTCTTC.